This record concerns one T cell receptor (beta chain) sequence. Its target is not known. This entry is derived from a study of cytomegalovirus exposure and HLA in healthy donors. Study-level points and caveats: Subsequent analysis of the approximately 130 validation repertoires found a tendency for first-cohort TCR clusters to co-occur.

TCRdb keeps only in-frame clones here, not all; method: immunoSEQ multiplex PCR. The data contain about 200,000 clones, 70% to 90% of them singletons. This clonotype originated in a woman aged 18-30 years in good health and CMV-seronegative. Sequenced sample: PBMCs.

The CDR3: CASSLLTGSYNEQFF. The CDR3 bases are TGCGCCAGCAGCTTGTTAACAGGGTCCTACAATGAGCAGTTCTTC. The chain joins TRBV5-1 to TRBJ2-1; weak D call: TRBD1 (6 bases). The germline V and J ends were trimmed by 1 base and 1 base, with 9 bases remaining between them. Germline CDR1 is SGHRS and CDR2 is YFSETQ. CDR3 length equals 15 residues. Looking up the rest from reference TRBV5-1 and TRBJ2-1 gives the full variable domain: KAGVTQTPRYLIKTRGQQVTLSCSPISGHRSVSWYQQTPGQGLQFLFEYFSETQRNKGNFPGRFSGRQFSNSRSEMNVSTLELGDSALYLCASSLLTGSYNEQFFGPGTRLTVL.